These 5 T cell receptor beta chains originate from one sample sequenced in a study of breast tumors, draining lymph nodes, adjacent tissues. MiXCR was run by TCRdb on the multiplex PCR reads, yielding one entry per CDR3 protein. The sample contains about 14,000 distinct CDR3 sequences, about 56% of which appear only once. Sequenced sample: tumor-adjacent breast tissue. These TCRs come from a female donor with breast cancer. Some clones in this sample may be carry-over from other donors' samples.

This chain joins TRBV28 and TRBJ2-3; D remains unclear. There are 14 residues in the CDR3. Germline lookup yields CDR1 MDHEN and CDR2 SYDVKM. V was pared by 6 bases and J by 2 bases, with 12 bases between. DNA of the CDR3: TGTGCCAGCAGCTACCCCGACCCCACAGATACGCAGTATTTT. Protein product: CASSYPDPTDTQYF.

This clonotype was counted between two and nine times. The chain uses TRBV2 and TRBJ1-2; D is ambiguous. Germline-derived CDR1 and CDR2 are SNHLY and FYNNEI. The V end lost 8 bases, the J end lost 5 bases, and 18 bases lay between the germline ends. There are 14 residues in the CDR3. CDR3 in amino acids: CASGEVPTPYGYTF. For the CDR3, the DNA is TGTGCCAGCGGGGAGGTGCCTACCCCTTATGGCTACACCTTC. Combining the CDR3 with reference TRBV2 and TRBJ1-2 gives the whole variable domain EPEVTQTPSHQVTQMGQEVILRCVPISNHLYFYWYRQILGQKVEFLVSFYNNEISEKSEIFDDQFSVERPDGSNFTLKIRSTKLEDSAMYFCASGEVPTPYGYTFGSGTRLTVV.

This clonotype was detected ten times or more. A much larger clone differs from this one at a single base, so this may be a read error. V is TRBV6-2 or TRBV6-3 and J is TRBJ2-3; tentatively, D is TRBD1 (5 bases). The V gene's germline CDR1 is MNHEY and CDR2 SVGEGT. This CDR3 is built from 14 residues. V was clipped by 11 bases and J by 4 bases, with 19 bases between them. This chain's CDR3 is CAARPQGWSDTQYF. Written as DNA, the CDR3 is TGTGCCGCCAGACCCCAGGGATGGTCAGATACGCAGTATTTT.

This clonotype was observed many times. This rearrangement joins TRBV6-4 to TRBJ2-3; 7 bases line up with TRBD2. Germline V gene lookup returns CDR1 MRHNA and CDR2 SNTAGT. The CDR3 runs 15 residues. V trimming: 9 bases; J trimming: 1 base; junction bases outside the gene matches: 10. Here the CDR3 reads CASSERGDGTDTQYF. CDR3 DNA: TGTGCCAGTTCCGAGCGGGGAGATGGCACAGATACGCAGTATTTT.

This clonotype was detected many times. The rearrangement joins TRBV11-1 to TRBJ2-1, with 9 bases lining up with TRBD2. The ends lost 5 bases at V and 1 base at J; junction bases unmatched: 21. The CDR3 has 21 amino acids. Germline V CDR1 and CDR2: SGHAT, FQDESV (reference sequence). This CDR3 is CASSLPSRGGRAGTSYNEQFF. As DNA, the CDR3 is TGTGCCAGCAGCCTACCCTCCCGCGGCGGGAGGGCCGGTACGTCCTACAATGAGCAGTTCTTC.